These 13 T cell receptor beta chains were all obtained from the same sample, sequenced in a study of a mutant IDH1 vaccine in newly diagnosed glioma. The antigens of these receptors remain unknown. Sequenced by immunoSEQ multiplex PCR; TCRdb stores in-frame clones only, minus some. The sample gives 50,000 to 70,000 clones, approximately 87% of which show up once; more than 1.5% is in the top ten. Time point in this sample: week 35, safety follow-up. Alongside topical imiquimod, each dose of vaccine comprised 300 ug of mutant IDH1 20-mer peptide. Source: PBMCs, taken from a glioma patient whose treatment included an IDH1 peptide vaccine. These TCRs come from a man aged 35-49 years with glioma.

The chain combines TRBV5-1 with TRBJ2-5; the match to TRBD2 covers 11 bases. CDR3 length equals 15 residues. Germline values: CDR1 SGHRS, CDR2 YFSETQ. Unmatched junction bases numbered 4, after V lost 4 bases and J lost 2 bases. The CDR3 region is CASSSGTSGQETQYF. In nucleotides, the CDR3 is TGCGCCAGCAGCAGCGGGACTAGCGGACAAGAGACCCAGTACTTC.

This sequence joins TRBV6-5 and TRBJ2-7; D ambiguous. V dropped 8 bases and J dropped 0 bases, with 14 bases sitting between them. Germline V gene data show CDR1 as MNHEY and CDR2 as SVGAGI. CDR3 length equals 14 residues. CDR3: CASRKQTFSYEQYF. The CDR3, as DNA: TGTGCCAGCCGAAAACAGACCTTCTCCTACGAGCAGTACTTC.

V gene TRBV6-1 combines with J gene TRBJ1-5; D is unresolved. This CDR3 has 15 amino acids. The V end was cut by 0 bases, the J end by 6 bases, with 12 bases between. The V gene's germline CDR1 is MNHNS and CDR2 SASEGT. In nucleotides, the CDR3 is TGTGCCAGCAGTGAAGCGCCCCGGGCAGGTCAGCCCCAGCATTTT. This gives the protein CASSEAPRAGQPQHF.

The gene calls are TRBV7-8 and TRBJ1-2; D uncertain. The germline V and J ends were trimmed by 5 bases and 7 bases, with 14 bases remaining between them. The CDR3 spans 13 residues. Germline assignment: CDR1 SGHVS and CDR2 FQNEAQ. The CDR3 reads CASSPSASVGYTF. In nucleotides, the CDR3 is TGTGCCAGCAGCCCCTCCGCATCGGTTGGCTACACCTTC.

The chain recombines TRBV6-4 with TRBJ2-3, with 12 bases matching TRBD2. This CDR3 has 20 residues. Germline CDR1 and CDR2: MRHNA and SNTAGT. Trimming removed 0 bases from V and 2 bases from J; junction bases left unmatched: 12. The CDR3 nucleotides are TGTGCCAGCAGTGACTCTGAGACTCCTAGGACTAGCGGGAACACAGATACGCAGTATTTT. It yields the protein CASSDSETPRTSGNTDTQYF.

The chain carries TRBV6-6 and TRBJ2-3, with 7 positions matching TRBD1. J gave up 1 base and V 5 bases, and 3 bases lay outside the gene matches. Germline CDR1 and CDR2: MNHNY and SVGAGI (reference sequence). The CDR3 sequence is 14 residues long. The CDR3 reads CASSVTGGTDTQYF. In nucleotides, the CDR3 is TGTGCCAGCAGTGTCACAGGGGGCACAGATACGCAGTATTTT.

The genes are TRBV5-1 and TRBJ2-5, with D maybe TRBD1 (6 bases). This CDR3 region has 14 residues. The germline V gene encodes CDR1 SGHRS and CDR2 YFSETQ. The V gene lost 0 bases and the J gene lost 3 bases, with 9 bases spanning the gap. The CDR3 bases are TGCGCCAGCAGCTTGGGTCAGGGGAAAGAGACCCAGTACTTC. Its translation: CASSLGQGKETQYF.

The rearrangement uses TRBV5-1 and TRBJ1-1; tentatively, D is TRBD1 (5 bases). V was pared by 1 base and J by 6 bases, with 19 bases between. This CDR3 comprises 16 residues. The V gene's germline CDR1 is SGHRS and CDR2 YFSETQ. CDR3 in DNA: TGCGCCAGCAGCTTGACTCCGGGACTGCTTTTCGCTGAAGCTTTCTTT. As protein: CASSLTPGLLFAEAFF.

The CDR3 DNA reads as TGTGCCAGCAGTGTTGACAGGGAATATGGCTACACCTTC. It encodes CASSVDREYGYTF. The chain recombines TRBV6-1 with TRBJ1-2, with 7 nucleotides matching TRBD1. With V trimmed by 4 bases and J by 5 bases, 4 bases remained unmatched. The CDR3 is 13 amino acids. Germline-derived CDR1 and CDR2 are MNHNS and SASEGT.

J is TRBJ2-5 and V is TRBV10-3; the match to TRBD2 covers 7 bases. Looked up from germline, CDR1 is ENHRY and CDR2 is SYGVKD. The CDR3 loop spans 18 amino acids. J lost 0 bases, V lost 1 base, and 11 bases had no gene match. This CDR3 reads CAISEFSLGLADQETQYF. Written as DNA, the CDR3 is TGTGCCATCAGTGAGTTCAGCTTGGGGCTAGCGGACCAAGAGACCCAGTACTTC.

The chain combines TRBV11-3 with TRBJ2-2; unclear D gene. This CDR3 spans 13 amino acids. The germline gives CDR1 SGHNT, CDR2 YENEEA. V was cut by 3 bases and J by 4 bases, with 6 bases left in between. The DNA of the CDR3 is TGTGCCAGCAGCTTGGTAGTCACCGGGGAGCTGTTTTTT. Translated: CASSLVVTGELFF. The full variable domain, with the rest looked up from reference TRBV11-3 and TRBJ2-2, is EAGVVQSPRYKIIEKKQPVAFWCNPISGHNTLYWYLQNLGQGPELLIRYENEEAVDDSQLPKDRFSAERLKGVDSTLKIQPAELGDSAVYLCASSLVVTGELFFGEGSRLTVL.

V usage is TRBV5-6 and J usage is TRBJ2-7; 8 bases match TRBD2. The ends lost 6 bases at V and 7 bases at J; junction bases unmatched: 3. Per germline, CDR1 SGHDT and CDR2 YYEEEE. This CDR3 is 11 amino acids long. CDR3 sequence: CASTSGGEQYF. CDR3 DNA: TGTGCCAGCACCTCGGGGGGGGAGCAGTACTTC.

The CDR3 DNA sequence: TGTGCCAGCAGTTACTCTAGGACAGGTGGCCACGAGCAGTACTTC. Its translation is CASSYSRTGGHEQYF. The chain employs TRBV6-5 and TRBJ2-7, with 7 nucleotides matching TRBD1. The CDR3 spans 15 residues. Germline CDR1 is MNHEY and CDR2 is SVGAGI. The V segment lost 0 bases and the J segment 5 bases; nucleotides outside the gene matches: 7.